One and the same sample provided the 18 T cell receptor beta chains below, sequenced in a study of cytomegalovirus exposure and HLA in healthy donors. PCR amplification relied on 60 Vbeta primers (plus 13 Jbeta primers). Using immunoSEQ multiplex PCR, the repertoire was profiled, and TCRdb retains in-frame clones only, with some absent. The sample shows 94,000 or so clones, more than 65% of them seen only once. The sequenced material came from PBMCs. These receptors all stem from a man in his 60s in good health and CMV-seronegative.

The gene calls are TRBV4-3 and TRBJ2-5, with 10 bases matching TRBD2. CDR1 and CDR2 (germline): LGHNA, YSLEER. The CDR3 contains 15 residues. V was pared by 0 bases and J by 5 bases, with 3 bases of the junction left unmatched. The CDR3 DNA reads as TGCGCCAGCAGCCAAGAACTAGCGGGGCTGGAGACCCAGTACTTC. Amino acid sequence: CASSQELAGLETQYF.

The rearrangement uses TRBV28 and TRBJ1-1; D call uncertain. CDR3 length: 12 amino acids. V was trimmed by 6 bases and J by 0 bases, leaving 5 bases between them. Looked up from germline, CDR1 is MDHEN and CDR2 is SYDVKM. The chain's CDR3 is CASRGVNTEAFF. As DNA, the CDR3 is TGTGCCAGCAGGGGAGTGAACACTGAAGCTTTCTTT. The full variable domain, rest sourced from reference TRBV28 and TRBJ1-1, is DVKVTQSSRYLVKRTGEKVFLECVQDMDHENMFWYRQDPGLGLRLIYFSYDVKMKEKGDIPEGYSVSREKKERFSLILESASTNQTSMYLCASRGVNTEAFFGQGTRLTVV.

This clone was observed a few times. This rearrangement joins TRBV5-1 to TRBJ2-3, with 10 nucleotides matching TRBD2. This CDR3 contains 14 residues. V trimming: 5 bases; J trimming: 7 bases; junction bases outside the gene matches: 7. Germline loops: CDR1 SGHRS, CDR2 YFSETQ. The CDR3 DNA is TGCGCCAGCAGGGAGCAAGCGGGAGGGAATACGCAGTATTTT. Translation gives CASREQAGGNTQYF.

Regarding this clone: At one end, the junction sequence differs from germline, possibly due to a read error. The chain joins TRBV7-7 to TRBJ2-7, with 8 bases matching TRBD1. The CDR3 consists of 15 residues. Germline lookup yields CDR1 SSHAT and CDR2 FNYEAQ (reference sequence). The CDR3 sequence is CASSPGQGGNYEQYF. For the CDR3, the DNA is TGTGCTAGCAGCCCAGGACAGGGAGGAAACTACGAGCAGTACTTC.

The chain uses TRBV6-5 and TRBJ2-1; 9 positions agree with TRBD2. CDR3 length equals 13 residues. CDR1 and CDR2 from the germline V gene are MNHEY and SVGAGI. Trimming cost V 6 bases and J 9 bases; bases outside gene matches: 6. For the CDR3, the DNA is TGTGCCAGCAGCAGCGGGGGGCTTTCTGAGCAGTTCTTC. Its translation: CASSSGGLSEQFF.

The rearrangement links TRBV30 to TRBJ2-1, with TRBD2 identical over 13 bases. Germline V gene lookup returns CDR1 GTSNPN and CDR2 SVGIG (reference sequence). The CDR3 runs 19 residues. After removal of 0 bases from V and 8 bases from J, the junction contained 16 bases not matched to a gene. In nucleotides, the CDR3 is TGTGCCTGGAGTGTGGGTTCGGGGCAAACTAGCGGGGGGGTCGATGAGCAGTTCTTC. This translates into CAWSVGSGQTSGGVDEQFF. Full variable domain (remainder filled in from reference TRBV30 and TRBJ2-1): SQTIHQWPATLVQPVGSPLSLECTVEGTSNPNLYWYRQAAGRGLQLLFYSVGIGQISSEVPQNLSASRPQDRQFILSSKKLLLSDSGFYLCAWSVGSGQTSGGVDEQFFGPGTRLTVL.

The chain recombines TRBV6-1 with TRBJ2-2; 10 bases fit TRBD2. The V gene's germline CDR1 is MNHNS and CDR2 SASEGT. There are 14 residues in the CDR3. V was clipped by 7 bases and J by 5 bases; unmatched bases: 4. Here the CDR3 DNA reads TGTGCCAGCACCCCTAGCGGGGGTACCGGGGAGCTGTTTTTT. This translates into CASTPSGGTGELFF.

The chain is built from TRBV5-4 and TRBJ2-3; tentatively, D is TRBD2 (7 bases). Trimming stripped 3 bases from V and 5 bases from J, with 19 bases between. The CDR3 contains 16 residues. Germline V gene data show CDR1 as SGHNT and CDR2 as YYREEE (reference sequence). CDR3 residues: CASSSRGGVDLDTQYF. The CDR3 region has the DNA TGTGCCAGCAGCTCGAGGGGGGGTGTAGACTTAGATACGCAGTATTTT.

This chain uses TRBV19 with TRBJ1-2; perhaps TRBD1 as D (5 bases). Germline V gene data show CDR1 as LNHDA and CDR2 as SQIVND (reference sequence). This CDR3 comprises 13 residues. Trimming cost V 6 bases and J 4 bases, with 12 bases left between them. The CDR3 protein is CASSEQAVYGYTF. CDR3 DNA: TGTGCCAGTAGCGAACAGGCCGTCTATGGCTACACCTTC.

The gene calls are TRBV7-9 and TRBJ1-1; tentative D call: TRBD1 (6 bases). V was pared by 1 base and J by 3 bases, with 9 bases between. The CDR3 loop spans 14 amino acids. Germline values: CDR1 SEHNR, CDR2 FQNEAQ (reference sequence). CDR3 DNA: TGTGCCAGCAGCTTAGGACAGGTGGACACTGAAGCTTTCTTT. This gives the protein CASSLGQVDTEAFF.

V gene TRBV20-1 combines with J gene TRBJ2-7, with D possibly TRBD2 on 6 matching bases. Per germline, CDR1 DFQATT and CDR2 SNEGSKA (reference sequence). CDR3 size: 11 residues. V lost 6 bases to trimming and J lost 3 bases, with 9 bases between them. The CDR3 protein is CSARDFYEQYF. The CDR3 nucleotides read TGCAGTGCCAGGGACTTCTACGAGCAGTACTTC.

This clone showed up just once. The J gene is TRBJ2-5, the V gene TRBV5-1, with 7 positions matching TRBD1. Germline V lookup: CDR1 SGHRS, CDR2 YFSETQ. CDR3 length equals 14 residues. Trimming removed 4 bases from V and 3 bases from J; junction bases left unmatched: 6. The CDR3 bases are TGCGCCAGCAGCCTCTTCACAGGGGAAGAGACCCAGTACTTC. The encoded protein is CASSLFTGEETQYF.

The chain uses TRBV7-2 and TRBJ2-5; D is possibly TRBD1 (5 bases). The length of the CDR3 is 14 residues. Trimming removed 5 bases from V and 5 bases from J, with 15 bases in between. Looked up from germline, CDR1 is SGHTA and CDR2 is FQGNSA. CDR3 in amino acids: CASSPGHLRETQYF. The DNA for the CDR3 is TGTGCCAGCAGCCCAGGACACCTGCGGGAGACCCAGTACTTC.

This chain uses TRBV6-6 with TRBJ2-1; 7 bases match TRBD1. Germline V gene lookup returns CDR1 MNHNY and CDR2 SVGAGI (reference sequence). The length of the CDR3 is 15 residues. The J segment lost 7 bases and the V segment lost 0 bases, leaving 6 bases of the junction unmatched. CDR3 protein: CASSYSGQHGNEQFF. Here the CDR3 DNA reads TGTGCCAGCAGTTACTCGGGACAGCATGGTAATGAGCAGTTCTTC.

The chain joins TRBV5-1 to TRBJ2-1; 10 bases line up with TRBD2. This CDR3 is 15 amino acids long. The germline CDR1 and CDR2 sequences are SGHRS and YFSETQ. The V gene end was trimmed by 1 base and the J gene end by 4 bases; junction bases not matched to a gene: 2. This chain's CDR3 is CASSLSSGGYNEQFF. Written as DNA, the CDR3 is TGCGCCAGCAGCTTGTCTAGCGGGGGTTACAATGAGCAGTTCTTC.

The rearrangement joins TRBV5-1 to TRBJ2-5; 7 bases fit TRBD1. CDR3 length: 14 residues. Germline CDR1 and CDR2: SGHRS and YFSETQ. Losses at the gene ends were 5 bases for V and 5 bases for J; bases not matched to a gene: 9. CDR3: CASRVTGADETQYF. The CDR3 nucleotides are TGCGCCAGCAGGGTTACAGGGGCGGACGAGACCCAGTACTTC.

This clone was counted between two and nine times. J is TRBJ2-7 and V is TRBV7-2, with no clear D. Between the trimmed V and J ends, which lost 2 bases and 3 bases, there was a span of 5 bases. The length of the CDR3 is 12 residues. Per the germline V gene, CDR1 is SGHTA and CDR2 is FQGNSA. The chain's CDR3 is CASSLPFYEQYF. DNA of the CDR3: TGTGCCAGCAGCTTACCTTTCTACGAGCAGTACTTC.

The genes are TRBV4-1 and TRBJ2-1; TRBD2 aligns across 13 bases. V lost 0 bases, J lost 7 bases, and 6 bases stayed unmatched. This CDR3 spans 17 amino acids. Germline lookup yields CDR1 MGHRA and CDR2 YSYEKL. The CDR3 region is CASSQDRLAGGRNEQFF. The CDR3 bases are TGCGCCAGCAGCCAAGACCGACTAGCGGGAGGTAGGAATGAGCAGTTCTTC.